Listed below are T cell receptor beta chains from one sample, sequenced in a study of T cells in localized non-small cell lung cancer. Generated by immunoSEQ multiplex PCR, the TCRdb table keeps only in-frame clones and is missing some. The sample gives fewer than 35,000 clones, just over 85% of which show up once; roughly 4.2% is in the top ten. This material consisted of peripheral blood, taken before any cancer treatment. The source of these receptors is a male donor older than 55 with stage III lung adenocarcinoma. The conserved cysteine and the conserved F or W are not part of the CDR3 here.

v_call cdr3_aa
TRBV19 ASSADRGPYTQY
TRBV19 ASSIRGQGVSKNIQY
TRBV11-2 ASSLLASTYNEQF
TRBV30 AWSVLGTKNEQY
TRBV6-5 ASSYSAGRQF
TRBV19 ASSLSGTETHEQY
TRBV2 ASSEWGGSSYNEQF
TRBV4-2 ASSQDKLYEQY
TRBV5-4 ASSPDTGLGEQY
TRBV2 ASSELSVGTGGNTIY